This T cell receptor beta chain was profiled in a study of cytomegalovirus exposure and HLA in healthy donors. The CDR3 runs 13 residues. Between the trimmed V and J ends, which lost 1 base and 8 bases, there was a span of 11 bases. Germline V gene data show CDR1 as MGHRA and CDR2 as YSYEKL. Vbeta (60) and Jbeta (13) primers were used in the PCR. Authors' data handling: Later reanalysis found around 74 million unique TCR beta chains, about 11 million of them shared. Sequencing used immunoSEQ multiplex PCR; TCRdb keeps in-frame clones, though not all of them. The V and J calls and clone size were taken over from that table, and D and trimming were inferred from the DNA. The table lists about 40,000 clones, 60% to 70% of them singletons.

V gene TRBV4-1 combines with J gene TRBJ1-2, with no clear D. Sample: PBMCs. The source of this sequence is a man aged 35 to 55 in good health and CMV-seronegative. The CDR3 DNA is TGCGCCAGCAGCCAAGGAAGCCCGGGAGGCTACACCTTC. Translating it yields CASSQGSPGGYTF.